This TCR beta chain was profiled in a study of blood T cell repertoires in COVID-19. At the level of the study: The analysed material was cDNA or gDNA that came from T cells, B-cell-depleted T cells, or PBMCs.

Only in-frame clones appear in the TCRdb table, and some are missing; sequencing was by immunoSEQ multiplex PCR. Here the sample spans around 63,000 clones, around 79% being singletons. The CDR3 loop spans 15 amino acids. The J segment lost 5 bases and the V segment lost 6 bases, leaving 4 bases of the junction unmatched. Germline values: CDR1 MDHEN, CDR2 SYDVKM. The TCR originated in a human donor in a cohort sampled during active COVID-19. The material sequenced was peripheral blood. The rearrangement links TRBV28 to TRBJ2-1; 13 bases match TRBD2. The CDR3 reads CASSPGTSGDNEQFF. The CDR3, as DNA: TGTGCCAGCAGCCCAGGGACTAGCGGGGACAATGAGCAGTTCTTC. Combining the CDR3 with reference TRBV28 and TRBJ2-1 gives the whole variable domain DVKVTQSSRYLVKRTGEKVFLECVQDMDHENMFWYRQDPGLGLRLIYFSYDVKMKEKGDIPEGYSVSREKKERFSLILESASTNQTSMYLCASSPGTSGDNEQFFGPGTRLTVL.